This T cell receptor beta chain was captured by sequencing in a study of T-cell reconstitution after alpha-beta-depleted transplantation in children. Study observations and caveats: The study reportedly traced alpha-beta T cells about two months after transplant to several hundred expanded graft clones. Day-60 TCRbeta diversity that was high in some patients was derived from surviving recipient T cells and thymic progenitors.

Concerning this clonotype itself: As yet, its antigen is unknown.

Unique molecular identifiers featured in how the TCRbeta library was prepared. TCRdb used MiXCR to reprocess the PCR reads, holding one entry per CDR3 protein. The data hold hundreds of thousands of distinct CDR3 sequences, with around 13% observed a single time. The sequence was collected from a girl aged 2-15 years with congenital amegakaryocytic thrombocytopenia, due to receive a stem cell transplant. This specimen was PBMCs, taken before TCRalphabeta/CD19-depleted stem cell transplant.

CDR3 nucleotide sequence: TGTGCCTGGGGGGACAGGGGGACAGATACGCAGTATTTT. Protein product: CAWGDRGTDTQYF. The chain has TRBV30 and TRBJ2-3, with 11 bases fitting TRBD1. With 5 bases clipped from V and 3 bases from J, the junction kept 1 base outside the gene matches. The V gene's germline CDR1 is GTSNPN and CDR2 SVGIG (reference sequence). The CDR3 has 13 residues.